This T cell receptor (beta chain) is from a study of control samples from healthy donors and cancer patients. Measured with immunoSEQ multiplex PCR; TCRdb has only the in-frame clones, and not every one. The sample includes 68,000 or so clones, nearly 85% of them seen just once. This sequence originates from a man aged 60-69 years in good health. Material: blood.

The DNA for the CDR3 is TGTGCCAGCAGCTTAGCGGCTAGCGGGACAAGGGAGCAGTACTTC. Protein product: CASSLAASGTREQYF. The rearrangement joins TRBV7-2 to TRBJ2-7; TRBD2 agrees at 9 bases. This CDR3 has 15 amino acids. V was clipped by 0 bases and J by 7 bases; unmatched bases: 7. CDR1 and CDR2 (germline): SGHTA, FQGNSA.